These T cell receptor beta chains were read from a single sample in a study of tumor and adjacent non-tumor tissue in lung cancer. TCRdb itself ran the multiplex PCR reads through MiXCR, one entry per CDR3 protein. The sample has roughly 74,000 distinct CDR3 sequences; approximately 82% are singletons. Sequenced sample: distant non-tumor lung tissue. The source of these receptors is an older man with non-small cell lung cancer. The CDR3 runs from the conserved cysteine through the conserved F or W. Fields, in order: CDR3 protein, CDR3 DNA, clone size, J gene, D gene, V gene. D genes are given only for firm matches. Only part of the rows carry a size: once, few, many, or a class if the clone is expanded.

CDR3aa: CASILLSGTNEKLFF; CDR3nt: TGTGCCAGCATTTTATTGTCAGGTACTAATGAAAAACTGTTTTTT; abundance: -; j_gene: TRBJ1-4; d_gene: -; v_gene: TRBV28
CDR3aa: CASSQIRDTVELFF; CDR3nt: TGTGCCAGTAGTCAAATTAGGGACACCGTGGAGCTGTTTTTT; abundance: -; j_gene: TRBJ2-2; d_gene: -; v_gene: TRBV6-2/TRBV6-3
CDR3aa: CASSESNAGWETQYF; CDR3nt: TGTGCCAGCAGTGAAAGCAATGCGGGGTGGGAGACCCAGTACTTC; abundance: -; j_gene: TRBJ2-5; d_gene: -; v_gene: TRBV6-1
CDR3aa: CTSSPGTVGQETQHF; CDR3nt: TGTACCAGCAGCCCCGGGACAGTTGGACAAGAGACCCAGCACTTC; abundance: -; j_gene: TRBJ2-5; d_gene: TRBD1; v_gene: TRBV11-2
CDR3aa: CASITPGRATDTQYF; CDR3nt: TGTGCCAGTATAACCCCCGGGAGAGCCACAGATACGCAGTATTTT; abundance: once; j_gene: TRBJ2-3; d_gene: -; v_gene: TRBV6-2/TRBV6-3
CDR3aa: CASSFANSSNTESFF; CDR3nt: TGTGCCAGCAGCTTCGCCAATTCAAGTAACACTGAGTCTTTCTTT; abundance: -; j_gene: TRBJ1-1; d_gene: -; v_gene: TRBV11-2
CDR3aa: CASSYGGTKNIQYF; CDR3nt: TGTGCCAGCAGTTACGGAGGAACCAAAAACATTCAGTACTTC; abundance: many; j_gene: TRBJ2-4; d_gene: -; v_gene: TRBV6-6
CDR3aa: CASSIPGTGIYEQYF; CDR3nt: TGTGCCAGCAGTATACCCGGGACAGGGATCTACGAGCAGTACTTC; abundance: many; j_gene: TRBJ2-7; d_gene: TRBD1; v_gene: TRBV28
CDR3aa: CANSFWDRTLNTEAFF; CDR3nt: TGTGCTAACAGCTTCTGGGACAGAACACTGAACACTGAAGCTTTCTTT; abundance: -; j_gene: TRBJ1-1; d_gene: TRBD1; v_gene: TRBV11-3
CDR3aa: CASGDTNGTGFSTF; CDR3nt: TGTGCCAGCGGTGACACCAACGGGACAGGCTTTTCGACCTTC; abundance: -; j_gene: TRBJ1-2; d_gene: TRBD1; v_gene: TRBV6-4
CDR3aa: CASSFRDRTMIAEAFF; CDR3nt: TGTGCCAGCAGCTTCCGGGACAGAACCATGATCGCTGAAGCTTTCTTC; abundance: few; j_gene: TRBJ1-1; d_gene: TRBD1; v_gene: TRBV11-3
CDR3aa: CSPGAEKYF; CDR3nt: TGCAGCCCCGGGGCAGAGAAGTACTTC; abundance: -; j_gene: TRBJ2-7; d_gene: -; v_gene: TRBV29-1
CDR3aa: CASSLVRPETQYF; CDR3nt: TGTGCCAGCAGTTTAGTCCGTCCGGAGACCCAGTACTTC; abundance: -; j_gene: TRBJ2-5; d_gene: -; v_gene: TRBV5-5
CDR3aa: CDSSQGTSYNEQFF; CDR3nt: TGTGACAGCAGCCAAGGGACTAGCTATAATGAGCAGTTCTTC; abundance: once; j_gene: TRBJ2-1; d_gene: TRBD2; v_gene: TRBV4-3
CDR3aa: CASNFYRGGLNTGELFF; CDR3nt: TGTGCCAGCAACTTCTACAGGGGGGGTTTGAATACCGGGGAGCTGTTTTTT; abundance: -; j_gene: TRBJ2-2; d_gene: -; v_gene: TRBV11-2
CDR3aa: CASSVGGYGETQYF; CDR3nt: TGTGCCAGCAGTGTAGGAGGGTACGGGGAGACCCAGTACTTC; abundance: -; j_gene: TRBJ2-5; d_gene: -; v_gene: TRBV2
CDR3aa: CANSYGTGGYGYTF; CDR3nt: TGTGCCAACAGCTATGGGACAGGGGGCTATGGCTACACCTTC; abundance: -; j_gene: TRBJ1-2; d_gene: TRBD1; v_gene: TRBV6-5
CDR3aa: CSSSYTTKGFQEQYF; CDR3nt: TGCTCCAGCAGCTACACCACCAAGGGGTTCCAGGAGCAGTACTTC; abundance: -; j_gene: TRBJ2-7; d_gene: -; v_gene: TRBV4-3
CDR3aa: CDSSTLTGRPYEQYF; CDR3nt: TGTGACAGCAGTACCTTGACAGGAAGACCCTACGAACAGTACTTC; abundance: -; j_gene: TRBJ2-7; d_gene: -; v_gene: TRBV12-3/TRBV12-4
CDR3aa: CASIDDTGELFF; CDR3nt: TGTGCAAGCATAGACGACACCGGGGAGCTGTTTTTT; abundance: once; j_gene: TRBJ2-2; d_gene: -; v_gene: TRBV2
CDR3aa: CSARDGVTAGRRGSTEAFF; CDR3nt: TGCAGTGCTAGAGATGGGGTTACGGCTGGCAGACGGGGGAGCACTGAAGCTTTCTTT; abundance: -; j_gene: TRBJ1-1; d_gene: -; v_gene: TRBV20-1
CDR3aa: CASNGTGDLSNIQYF; CDR3nt: TGCGCCAGCAATGGGACAGGGGATTTGAGTAACATTCAGTACTTC; abundance: -; j_gene: TRBJ2-4; d_gene: TRBD1; v_gene: TRBV4-1
CDR3aa: CNVERAIPTYEQYF; CDR3nt: TGCAACGTTGAAAGGGCGATACCGACCTACGAGCAGTACTTC; abundance: -; j_gene: TRBJ2-7; d_gene: -; v_gene: TRBV29-1
CDR3aa: CASSLQTVNSEAFF; CDR3nt: TGTGCCAGCAGTCTTCAGACAGTGAACAGTGAAGCTTTCTTT; abundance: -; j_gene: TRBJ1-1; d_gene: -; v_gene: TRBV6-1
CDR3aa: CASSHKHGNARELFF; CDR3nt: TGTGCCAGCAGTCACAAACATGGGAACGCCCGGGAGCTGTTTTTT; abundance: -; j_gene: TRBJ2-2; d_gene: -; v_gene: TRBV12-3/TRBV12-4
CDR3aa: CASNTKTGGSYEQYF; CDR3nt: TGTGCTAGCAATACTAAGACAGGGGGATCCTACGAACAGTACTTC; abundance: -; j_gene: TRBJ2-7; d_gene: TRBD1; v_gene: TRBV6-2/TRBV6-3
CDR3aa: CSARPIRGTSYEQYF; CDR3nt: TGCAGTGCTCGCCCGATCAGGGGAACCTCCTACGAGCAGTACTTC; abundance: once; j_gene: TRBJ2-7; d_gene: -; v_gene: TRBV20-1
CDR3aa: CASRTIGSEKLFF; CDR3nt: TGTGCCAGCAGAACGATAGGAAGCGAAAAACTGTTTTTC; abundance: -; j_gene: TRBJ1-4; d_gene: -; v_gene: TRBV14
CDR3aa: CVSSEEIRGGLSEQYF; CDR3nt: TGTGTCAGCAGTGAAGAGATCCGCGGGGGGCTATCCGAGCAGTACTTC; abundance: -; j_gene: TRBJ2-7; d_gene: TRBD2; v_gene: TRBV2
CDR3aa: CASRDIKNIQYF; CDR3nt: TGTGCCAGTAGAGACATAAAAAACATTCAGTACTTC; abundance: -; j_gene: TRBJ2-4; d_gene: -; v_gene: TRBV19
CDR3aa: CSVEGYPEGNEQFF; CDR3nt: TGCAGTGTCGAGGGGTACCCGGAGGGCAATGAGCAGTTCTTC; abundance: -; j_gene: TRBJ2-1; d_gene: -; v_gene: TRBV20-1
CDR3aa: CASSYSGRGLGEAFF; CDR3nt: TGTGCCAGCAGTTACTCAGGTCGGGGGCTGGGTGAAGCTTTCTTT; abundance: many; j_gene: TRBJ1-1; d_gene: -; v_gene: TRBV6-5
CDR3aa: CTSSPLTSGKNNEQFF; CDR3nt: TGTACCAGCAGTCCGCTAACTAGCGGTAAAAACAATGAGCAGTTCTTC; abundance: -; j_gene: TRBJ2-1; d_gene: TRBD2; v_gene: TRBV11-1
CDR3aa: CASTPGTWGNEQFF; CDR3nt: TGTGCCAGCACTCCTGGGACATGGGGTAATGAGCAGTTCTTC; abundance: -; j_gene: TRBJ2-1; d_gene: -; v_gene: TRBV6-1
CDR3aa: CVSSHPGTGIGYGNTIYF; CDR3nt: TGTGTCAGCAGTCATCCCGGGACAGGGATCGGCTATGGAAACACCATATACTTT; abundance: -; j_gene: TRBJ1-3; d_gene: TRBD1; v_gene: TRBV12-3/TRBV12-4
CDR3aa: CSVRTENQAQHF; CDR3nt: TGCAGTGTACGGACAGAGAATCAGGCCCAACATTTT; abundance: few; j_gene: TRBJ1-5; d_gene: -; v_gene: TRBV20-1
CDR3aa: CASCPRQGAGGKLFF; CDR3nt: TGTGCCAGCTGTCCGCGACAGGGGGCGGGTGGAAAACTGTTTTTT; abundance: -; j_gene: TRBJ1-4; d_gene: TRBD1; v_gene: TRBV7-8